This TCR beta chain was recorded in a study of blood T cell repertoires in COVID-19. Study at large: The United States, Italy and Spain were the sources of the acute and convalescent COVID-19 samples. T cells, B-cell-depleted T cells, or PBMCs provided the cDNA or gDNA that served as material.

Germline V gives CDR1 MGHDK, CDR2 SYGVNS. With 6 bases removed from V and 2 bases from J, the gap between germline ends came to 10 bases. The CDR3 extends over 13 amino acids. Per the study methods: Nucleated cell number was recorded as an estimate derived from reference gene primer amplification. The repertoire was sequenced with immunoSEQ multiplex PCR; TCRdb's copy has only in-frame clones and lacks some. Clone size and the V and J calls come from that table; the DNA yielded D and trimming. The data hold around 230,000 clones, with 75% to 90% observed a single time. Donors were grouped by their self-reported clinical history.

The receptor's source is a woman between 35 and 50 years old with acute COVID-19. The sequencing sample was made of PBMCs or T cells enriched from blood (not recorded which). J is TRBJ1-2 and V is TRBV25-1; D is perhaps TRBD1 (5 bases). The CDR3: CASSTGANYGYTF. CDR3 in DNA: TGTGCCAGCAGCACTGGGGCGAACTATGGCTACACCTTC.